Listed below are T cell receptor beta chains from one sample, sequenced in a study of early T cells in non-severe SARS-CoV-2 infection. One entry per CDR3 protein, called by TCRdb with MiXCR from the 5' RACE reads. The data hold about 81,000 distinct CDR3 sequences, with roughly 13% observed a single time. Sequencing was carried out using whole blood. All receptors derive from an adult who was a healthcare worker with PCR-confirmed SARS-CoV-2 infection or an uninfected control (not recorded which). Each CDR3 is given with its conserved first and last residue. A D gene is named only where the DNA matches it firmly. Clone size is stated in some rows and not others, as once, few, many or a class when expanded.

d_call: NA; v_call: TRBV18; clone_size: few; j_call: TRBJ1-1; cdr3_nt: TGTGCCAGCTCACCCCAGGGGCTGAGCACTGAAGCTTTCTTT; cdr3_aa: CASSPQGLSTEAFF
d_call: NA; v_call: TRBV28; clone_size: NA; j_call: TRBJ2-3; cdr3_nt: TGTGCCAGCAGTTTAACCAAAAATACGCAGTATTTT; cdr3_aa: CASSLTKNTQYF
d_call: NA; v_call: TRBV5-1; clone_size: few; j_call: TRBJ2-1; cdr3_nt: TGCGCCAGCAGCTTGAACAGAAATTCCTACAATGAGCAGTTCTTC; cdr3_aa: CASSLNRNSYNEQFF
d_call: NA; v_call: TRBV2; clone_size: once; j_call: TRBJ2-7; cdr3_nt: TGTGCCAGCGGAGCGGACAGACCTTACGAGCAGTACTTC; cdr3_aa: CASGADRPYEQYF
d_call: TRBD1; v_call: TRBV27; clone_size: many; j_call: TRBJ1-6; cdr3_nt: TGTGCCAGCAGTTTATGGGGCACAGGGGGCGAATCACCCCTCCACTTT; cdr3_aa: CASSLWGTGGESPLHF
d_call: NA; v_call: TRBV7-2; clone_size: NA; j_call: TRBJ1-6; cdr3_nt: TGTGCCAGCAGCCCGGCGAACTCCTATAATTCACCCCTCCACTTT; cdr3_aa: CASSPANSYNSPLHF
d_call: NA; v_call: TRBV6-2/TRBV6-3; clone_size: few; j_call: TRBJ1-5; cdr3_nt: TGTGCCAGCAGTTACGGGAGGACTAGCAATCAGCCCCAGCATTTT; cdr3_aa: CASSYGRTSNQPQHF
d_call: TRBD2; v_call: TRBV12-3/TRBV12-4; clone_size: few; j_call: TRBJ2-3; cdr3_nt: TGTGCCAGCAGTTCGTTTAGCGGGAGAAACACAGATACGCAGTATTTT; cdr3_aa: CASSSFSGRNTDTQYF
d_call: NA; v_call: TRBV23-1; clone_size: few; j_call: TRBJ1-1; cdr3_nt: TGCGCCAGCAGTCAAGCCGGGGACACTGAAGCTTTCTTT; cdr3_aa: CASSQAGDTEAFF
d_call: NA; v_call: TRBV6-4; clone_size: medium-sized; j_call: TRBJ2-3; cdr3_nt: TGTGCCAGCAGTGACTCGAGGGGGGCCATCGATACGCAGTATTTT; cdr3_aa: CASSDSRGAIDTQYF
d_call: NA; v_call: TRBV6-2/TRBV6-3; clone_size: few; j_call: TRBJ2-6; cdr3_nt: TGTGCCAGCAGTTACTCGAATCGAAAGGGAGCAGCTGGGGCCAACGTCCTGACTTTC; cdr3_aa: CASSYSNRKGAAGANVLTF
d_call: NA; v_call: TRBV18; clone_size: few; j_call: TRBJ2-5; cdr3_nt: TGTGCCAGCTCACCGAGGCAAGAGACCCAGTACTTC; cdr3_aa: CASSPRQETQYF
d_call: NA; v_call: TRBV30; clone_size: few; j_call: TRBJ2-7; cdr3_nt: TGTGCCTGGAGTGTATCGGGTTTGCTGGTCGAGCAGTACTTC; cdr3_aa: CAWSVSGLLVEQYF
d_call: NA; v_call: TRBV20-1; clone_size: few; j_call: TRBJ1-2; cdr3_nt: TGCAGTGCTAGAGAACCAGGGAGCTATGGCTACACCTTC; cdr3_aa: CSAREPGSYGYTF
d_call: TRBD1; v_call: TRBV12-3/TRBV12-4; clone_size: few; j_call: TRBJ2-2; cdr3_nt: TGTGCCAGCAGTCCAGGGGGCCCGAACACCGGGGAGCTGTTTTTT; cdr3_aa: CASSPGGPNTGELFF
d_call: NA; v_call: TRBV29-1; clone_size: many; j_call: TRBJ2-3; cdr3_nt: TGCAGCGTACCGGGACTCCTGCGGGATACGCAGTATTTT; cdr3_aa: CSVPGLLRDTQYF
d_call: NA; v_call: TRBV6-5; clone_size: few; j_call: TRBJ2-3; cdr3_nt: TGTGCCAGCAGCCGAACCGATACAGATACGCAGTATTTT; cdr3_aa: CASSRTDTDTQYF
d_call: NA; v_call: TRBV10-2; clone_size: NA; j_call: TRBJ1-1; cdr3_nt: TGCGCCAGCAGGTCGGGCGGAGGGAGAACTGAAGCTTTCTTT; cdr3_aa: CASRSGGGRTEAFF
d_call: NA; v_call: TRBV4-2; clone_size: NA; j_call: TRBJ2-7; cdr3_nt: TGTGCCAGCAGCCAGGGTACAGGGTCTGGAGTGGGCGAGCAGTACTTC; cdr3_aa: CASSQGTGSGVGEQYF
d_call: TRBD2; v_call: TRBV29-1; clone_size: few; j_call: TRBJ2-7; cdr3_nt: TGCAGCGTCGCCAGCGGGGACCACGAGCAGTACTTC; cdr3_aa: CSVASGDHEQYF
d_call: NA; v_call: TRBV5-1; clone_size: many; j_call: TRBJ2-7; cdr3_nt: TGCGCCAGCCGCCTACAGGGTGTCTACGAGCAGTACTTC; cdr3_aa: CASRLQGVYEQYF
d_call: NA; v_call: TRBV6-5; clone_size: NA; j_call: TRBJ2-1; cdr3_nt: TGTGCCAGCAGTACCCGGATAGAAGTCTCCTACAATGAGCAGTTCTTC; cdr3_aa: CASSTRIEVSYNEQFF
d_call: NA; v_call: TRBV29-1; clone_size: few; j_call: TRBJ2-5; cdr3_nt: TGCAGCGTGGGGATCCAAGAGACCCAGTACTTC; cdr3_aa: CSVGIQETQYF
d_call: NA; v_call: TRBV20-1; clone_size: NA; j_call: TRBJ2-3; cdr3_nt: TGCAGGGCTACGCTAGGGGAAAGCACAGATACGCAGTATTTT; cdr3_aa: CRATLGESTDTQYF
d_call: NA; v_call: TRBV10-3; clone_size: once; j_call: TRBJ2-1; cdr3_nt: TGTGCCATCAGTGAGTTCCTTGGGAGTAACAGTGAGCAGTTCTTC; cdr3_aa: CAISEFLGSNSEQFF
d_call: TRBD2; v_call: TRBV20-1; clone_size: NA; j_call: TRBJ2-5; cdr3_nt: TGCAGTGCTAGGGCGGGACTAGCGGGGGGTTCAGAGACCCAGTACTTC; cdr3_aa: CSARAGLAGGSETQYF
d_call: NA; v_call: TRBV6-2/TRBV6-3; clone_size: few; j_call: TRBJ1-5; cdr3_nt: TGTGCCAGCAGTCACGGGGGTCTGGGCAATCAGCCCCAGCATTTT; cdr3_aa: CASSHGGLGNQPQHF
d_call: TRBD1; v_call: TRBV6-5; clone_size: NA; j_call: TRBJ1-4; cdr3_nt: TGTGCCAGCAGTTACACCACCGGGACAGTTGTTGAAAAACTGTTTTTT; cdr3_aa: CASSYTTGTVVEKLFF
d_call: NA; v_call: TRBV6-6; clone_size: NA; j_call: TRBJ2-2; cdr3_nt: TGTGCCAGCAATCTAAGACAGGAAAACACCGGGGAGCTGTTTTTT; cdr3_aa: CASNLRQENTGELFF
d_call: NA; v_call: TRBV5-4; clone_size: NA; j_call: TRBJ2-2; cdr3_nt: TGTGCCAGCAGCGGAGAGGGGGGGCCTGACACCGGGGAGCTGTATTTT; cdr3_aa: CASSGEGGPDTGELYF
d_call: TRBD2; v_call: TRBV5-5; clone_size: many; j_call: TRBJ2-3; cdr3_nt: TGTGCCAGCAGCCTTCTAGCGGGGGTCCCCGGATCCACAGATACGCAGTATTTT; cdr3_aa: CASSLLAGVPGSTDTQYF
d_call: NA; v_call: TRBV20-1; clone_size: NA; j_call: TRBJ1-4; cdr3_nt: TGCAGTGCAACCGGACATAAGGCAACTAATGAAAAACTGTTTTTT; cdr3_aa: CSATGHKATNEKLFF
d_call: NA; v_call: TRBV2; clone_size: once; j_call: TRBJ2-7; cdr3_nt: TGTGCCAGCAGTGAAGGACGGTACGAGCAGTACTTC; cdr3_aa: CASSEGRYEQYF
d_call: TRBD1; v_call: TRBV28; clone_size: few; j_call: TRBJ2-1; cdr3_nt: TGTGCCAGCAGTTTATCCCGGGACAGTCTTCATAATGAGCAGTTCTTC; cdr3_aa: CASSLSRDSLHNEQFF
d_call: NA; v_call: TRBV20-1; clone_size: many; j_call: TRBJ1-5; cdr3_nt: TGCAGTGCAATTCCGGGACCCAATCAGCCCCAGCATTTT; cdr3_aa: CSAIPGPNQPQHF
d_call: NA; v_call: TRBV2; clone_size: NA; j_call: TRBJ1-5; cdr3_nt: TGTGCCAGCAGACCCATTAACCAGCCCCAGCATTTT; cdr3_aa: CASRPINQPQHF
d_call: NA; v_call: TRBV18; clone_size: NA; j_call: TRBJ2-1; cdr3_nt: TGTGCCAGCCGACCCACAGGTTTCGTCTACAATGAGCAGTTCTTC; cdr3_aa: CASRPTGFVYNEQFF
d_call: TRBD2; v_call: TRBV6-5; clone_size: few; j_call: TRBJ2-7; cdr3_nt: TGTGCCAGCAGTTACGGGCGACTAGCGGGGACGGGGGAGCAGTACTTC; cdr3_aa: CASSYGRLAGTGEQYF
d_call: NA; v_call: TRBV20-1; clone_size: few; j_call: TRBJ2-7; cdr3_nt: TGCAGTGCTAGCGACAGCCCCTACGAGCAGTACTTC; cdr3_aa: CSASDSPYEQYF
d_call: NA; v_call: TRBV5-1; clone_size: few; j_call: TRBJ1-5; cdr3_nt: TGCGCCAGCAGCTTGGATGGGGCGAATGATCAGCCCCAGCATTTT; cdr3_aa: CASSLDGANDQPQHF
d_call: TRBD2; v_call: TRBV11-2; clone_size: NA; j_call: TRBJ2-7; cdr3_nt: TGTGCCAGCAGCCTAACTAGCGGGGGAATCTACGAGCAGTACTTC; cdr3_aa: CASSLTSGGIYEQYF
d_call: NA; v_call: TRBV6-6; clone_size: NA; j_call: TRBJ1-5; cdr3_nt: TGTGCCAGCAAACCGGGGATAAATCAGCCCCAGCATTTT; cdr3_aa: CASKPGINQPQHF
d_call: TRBD1; v_call: TRBV7-2; clone_size: many; j_call: TRBJ2-7; cdr3_nt: TGTGCCAGCAGCTTAAGATTGGGACAGGGCTACGAGCAGTACTTC; cdr3_aa: CASSLRLGQGYEQYF
d_call: NA; v_call: TRBV9; clone_size: NA; j_call: TRBJ1-3; cdr3_nt: TGTGCCAGCAGCGTACAGGCAAACTCTGGAAACACCATATATTTT; cdr3_aa: CASSVQANSGNTIYF
d_call: NA; v_call: TRBV12-3/TRBV12-4; clone_size: NA; j_call: TRBJ2-5; cdr3_nt: TGTGCCAGCAGTTTAGATAACCTTCTCCAGGAGACCCAGTACTTC; cdr3_aa: CASSLDNLLQETQYF
d_call: NA; v_call: TRBV6-4; clone_size: many; j_call: TRBJ2-6; cdr3_nt: TGTGCCAGCAGTGACTCCATGGGTACCGGGGCCAACGTCCTGACTTTC; cdr3_aa: CASSDSMGTGANVLTF
d_call: NA; v_call: TRBV6-5; clone_size: NA; j_call: TRBJ1-1; cdr3_nt: TGTGCCAGCAGTTACTCGGCGGTTGGGGCAGGGGCTGGGACTGAAGCTTTCTTT; cdr3_aa: CASSYSAVGAGAGTEAFF
d_call: TRBD1; v_call: TRBV20-1; clone_size: NA; j_call: TRBJ1-2; cdr3_nt: TGCAGTGCTAGGGGACAGACTAACTATGGCTACACCTTC; cdr3_aa: CSARGQTNYGYTF
d_call: NA; v_call: TRBV7-9; clone_size: many; j_call: TRBJ2-7; cdr3_nt: TGTGCCAGCAGCCCCGGGCGGGCTATCCGCACCTACGAGCAGTACTTC; cdr3_aa: CASSPGRAIRTYEQYF
d_call: TRBD1; v_call: TRBV29-1; clone_size: NA; j_call: TRBJ2-2; cdr3_nt: TGCAGCGCCAGGGGTAGGACAGGGAACACCGGGGAGCTGTTTTTT; cdr3_aa: CSARGRTGNTGELFF
d_call: NA; v_call: TRBV20-1; clone_size: few; j_call: TRBJ2-4; cdr3_nt: TGCAGTGCTTACCACAGGATCGGCATTCAGTACTTC; cdr3_aa: CSAYHRIGIQYF
d_call: TRBD1; v_call: TRBV27; clone_size: few; j_call: TRBJ1-2; cdr3_nt: TGTGCCAGAGACAGGGGGTCTGGCTACACCTTC; cdr3_aa: CARDRGSGYTF
d_call: NA; v_call: TRBV12-3/TRBV12-4; clone_size: few; j_call: TRBJ2-3; cdr3_nt: TGTGCCAGCAGTCGGGACTCCACGGATACGCAGTATTTT; cdr3_aa: CASSRDSTDTQYF
d_call: NA; v_call: TRBV7-2; clone_size: NA; j_call: TRBJ2-1; cdr3_nt: TGTGCCAGCAGCTTAGACAATGAGCAGTTCTTC; cdr3_aa: CASSLDNEQFF